Listed below are T cell receptor beta chains from one sample, sequenced in a study of control samples from healthy donors and cancer patients. Some clones are missing from TCRdb's copy, which holds only in-frame ones; the method was immunoSEQ multiplex PCR. Among about 170,000 clones, 91% were seen once, and the ten largest hold 2% to 2.5%. The sample was blood. The source is a middle-aged woman in good health. The CDR3 runs from the conserved cysteine through the conserved F or W. Fields, in order: V gene, clone size, D gene, J gene, CDR3 protein, CDR3 DNA. The D gene is left open where the match is weak. Some rows have no size entry. The others give once, few or many, or a class for an expanded clone.

TRBV6-5	NA	NA	TRBJ1-6	CASSQVSYNSPLHF	TGTGCCAGCAGTCAGGTCTCCTATAATTCACCCCTCCACTTT
TRBV7-2	NA	NA	TRBJ2-1	CASSLVSAGIFF	TGTGCCAGCAGCTTAGTATCAGCGGGTATCTTCTTC
TRBV21-1	NA	NA	TRBJ1-1	CASSKALNTEAFF	TGTGCCAGCAGCAAAGCCCTGAACACTGAAGCTTTCTTT
TRBV10-3	once	NA	TRBJ2-7	CATRPYQEAYEQYF	TGTGCCACCCGACCCTACCAGGAAGCCTACGAGCAGTACTTC
TRBV15	NA	NA	TRBJ2-7	CATSRDRSPIREQYF	TGTGCCACCAGCAGAGACCGGTCCCCCATCCGCGAGCAGTACTTC
TRBV10-3	NA	NA	TRBJ1-2	CAISGGDHNYGYTF	TGTGCCATCAGTGGGGGGGACCATAACTATGGCTACACCTTC
TRBV6-5	medium-sized	NA	TRBJ2-7	CASSYIGAEGYEQYF	TGTGCCAGCAGTTACATCGGGGCTGAAGGCTACGAGCAGTACTTC
TRBV2	NA	TRBD2	TRBJ2-5	CASSGGLAGEETQYF	TGTGCCAGCAGTGGAGGACTAGCGGGGGAAGAGACCCAGTACTTC
TRBV3-1/TRBV3-2	NA	NA	TRBJ1-1	CASSPRTGGPEAFF	TGTGCCAGCAGCCCACGCACGGGGGGCCCTGAAGCTTTCTTT
TRBV4-1	many	TRBD2	TRBJ2-1	CASSHFVGGASYNEQFF	TGCGCCAGCAGTCATTTCGTCGGGGGGGCGTCCTACAATGAGCAGTTCTTC
TRBV10-3	NA	NA	TRBJ2-7	CAISESRGHNSYEQYF	TGTGCCATCAGTGAGTCTAGGGGCCACAACTCCTACGAGCAGTACTTC
TRBV23-1	NA	NA	TRBJ1-1	CASRQNPGAAFF	TGCGCCAGCAGGCAGAATCCAGGGGCGGCTTTCTTT
TRBV6-5	NA	NA	TRBJ2-4	CASSSRRVKNIQYF	TGTGCCAGCAGCTCTCGGCGGGTAAAAAACATTCAGTACTTC
TRBV20-1	few	NA	TRBJ2-7	CSASRTESSYEQYF	TGCAGTGCTAGTAGGACCGAGAGCTCCTACGAGCAGTACTTC
TRBV6-5	NA	TRBD1	TRBJ1-2	CASRRGQGGYGYTF	TGTGCCAGCAGACGAGGACAGGGGGGGTATGGCTACACCTTC
TRBV19	NA	NA	TRBJ1-2	CASSISSAGFYGYTF	TGTGCCAGTAGTATTAGCTCCGCAGGGTTCTATGGCTACACCTTC
TRBV7-6	once	TRBD1	TRBJ2-7	CASSPRTGPTYEQYF	TGTGCCAGCAGCCCAAGGACAGGGCCCACCTACGAGCAGTACTTC
TRBV7-8	NA	NA	TRBJ2-2	CASSPGPGAGELFF	TGTGCCAGCAGCCCGGGGCCGGGGGCCGGGGAGCTGTTTTTT
TRBV25-1	NA	NA	TRBJ2-7	CASSDAGGGRGSYEQYF	TGTGCCAGCAGTGACGCCGGGGGTGGGAGGGGGTCCTACGAGCAGTACTTC
TRBV19	NA	TRBD1	TRBJ1-3	CASKPGTGGLRNTIYF	TGTGCCAGCAAACCCGGGACAGGGGGCCTTCGGAACACCATATATTTT
TRBV7-3	NA	TRBD1	TRBJ1-2	CASSSGTGEGYTF	TGTGCCAGCAGCTCCGGGACAGGGGAAGGCTACACCTTC
TRBV6-6	NA	TRBD1	TRBJ1-5	CASSPRDRVSNQPQHF	TGTGCCAGCAGTCCCCGGGACAGGGTAAGCAATCAGCCCCAGCATTTT
TRBV19	NA	TRBD1	TRBJ2-1	CASSIRGTGGENEQFF	TGTGCCAGTAGTATTAGGGGGACAGGGGGCGAGAATGAGCAGTTCTTC
TRBV3-1/TRBV3-2	many	NA	TRBJ2-7	CASSQVGGLYEQYF	TGTGCCAGCAGCCAAGTTGGCGGCCTCTACGAGCAGTACTTC
TRBV3-1/TRBV3-2	NA	TRBD1	TRBJ1-3	CASSHDRDGNTIYF	TGTGCCAGCAGCCATGACAGGGACGGAAACACCATATATTTT
TRBV29-1	NA	NA	TRBJ2-3	CSVGTDTQYF	TGCAGCGTCGGCACAGATACGCAGTATTTT
TRBV2	NA	NA	TRBJ1-6	CASSDDSPLHF	TGTGCCAGCAGTGACGATTCACCCCTCCACTTT
TRBV18	NA	NA	TRBJ1-2	CASSPGRPNYGYTF	TGTGCCAGCTCACCAGGGAGACCCAACTATGGCTACACCTTC
TRBV9	NA	TRBD1	TRBJ1-6	CASSVDRGDSPLHF	TGTGCCAGCAGCGTAGACAGGGGTGATTCACCCCTCCACTTT
TRBV28	NA	TRBD1	TRBJ2-7	CASRRQGTYEQYF	TGTGCCAGCAGGCGACAGGGGACCTACGAGCAGTACTTC
TRBV5-4	NA	TRBD2	TRBJ2-3	CASSSGLAGVADTQYF	TGTGCCAGCAGCTCCGGACTAGCGGGAGTAGCAGATACGCAGTATTTT
TRBV27	NA	NA	TRBJ2-7	CASSQKKRRTGDEQYF	TGTGCCAGCAGTCAGAAGAAGAGACGGACCGGAGACGAGCAGTACTTC
TRBV25-1	NA	NA	TRBJ2-7	CASSDLGIYEQYF	TGTGCCAGCAGTGACCTGGGGATCTACGAGCAGTACTTC
TRBV5-1	NA	TRBD1	TRBJ2-3	CASSIGTGTWDTQYF	TGCGCCAGCAGCATCGGGACAGGGACGTGGGATACGCAGTATTTT
TRBV7-2	once	NA	TRBJ1-1	CASSLARNTEAFF	TGTGCCAGCAGCTTAGCCCGAAACACTGAAGCTTTCTTT
TRBV6-5	NA	TRBD1	TRBJ1-2	CASSLGQGRGGYTF	TGTGCCAGCAGTCTTGGACAGGGAAGAGGTGGCTACACCTTC